Following are 25 T cell receptor beta chains from one sample sequenced in a study of CD8 T cells in Susac syndrome. RNA totalling roughly 0.5 to 1 ug underwent reverse transcription with random hexamers. Via MiXCR, TCRdb re-called the immunoSEQ multiplex PCR reads, giving one row per CDR3 protein. The sample has about 140,000 distinct CDR3 sequences; 94% are singletons. What was sequenced was CD8+ T cells from PBMCs. The origin of the receptors is a human donor in good health.

The chain has TRBV29-1 and TRBJ2-7; D gene unclear. Germline CDR1 SQVTM, CDR2 ANQGSEA. The CDR3 totals 13 residues. Trimming removed 6 bases at V and 3 bases at J, with 15 bases between. The CDR3 loop reads CSVSFLNLYEQYF. CDR3 sequence (DNA): TGCAGCGTATCCTTTCTCAACCTCTACGAGCAGTACTTC.

The chain joins TRBV20-1 to TRBJ1-1; 11 nucleotides agree with TRBD1. Per the germline V gene, CDR1 is DFQATT and CDR2 is SNEGSKA (reference sequence). The CDR3 totals 17 residues. With V trimmed by 1 base and J by 5 bases, 12 bases remained unmatched. CDR3 residues: CSARVGTAGDRGTEAFF. Written as DNA, the CDR3 is TGCAGTGCTAGAGTCGGGACTGCGGGGGACAGGGGGACTGAAGCTTTCTTT.

The chain couples TRBV29-1 to TRBJ2-3; TRBD2 matches 13 bases. Trimming cost V 8 bases and J 2 bases; bases outside gene matches: 4. The CDR3 covers 14 residues. In germline, CDR1 is SQVTM, CDR2 ANQGSEA. The CDR3 DNA follows: TGCAGCTCGGGACTAGCGGGATACACAGATACGCAGTATTTT. This encodes CSSGLAGYTDTQYF.

The chain is built from TRBV24-1 and TRBJ2-1; weak D call: TRBD1 (6 bases). Trimming cost V 4 bases and J 8 bases, with 11 bases left between them. CDR1 and CDR2 (germline): KGHDR, SFDVKD. The CDR3 consists of 13 residues. In DNA form, the CDR3 reads TGTGCCACCAGTGAACCAAACAGGGATGAGCAGTTCTTC. Protein sequence: CATSEPNRDEQFF.

In this sample, this clonotype turned up once. The CDR3, as DNA: TGCGCCAGCAGCTTGGTTGAGGGCTGGGGGACTGAAGCTTTCTTT. Translating gives CASSLVEGWGTEAFF. The chain is built from TRBV5-1 and TRBJ1-1; TRBD1 is a possible D gene (5 bases). The CDR3 has 15 amino acids. Per germline, CDR1 SGHRS and CDR2 YFSETQ. Trimming shortened V by 0 bases and J by 5 bases, and 14 bases separated the two germline ends.

The chain joins TRBV12-3 or TRBV12-4 to TRBJ2-3, with TRBD1 matching over 12 bases. The CDR3 has 15 amino acids. Trimming removed 5 bases from V and 2 bases from J; junction bases left unmatched: 2. The CDR3, as DNA: TGTGCCAGCAGTACGGGACAGGGGGCCACAGATACGCAGTATTTT. The encoded protein is CASSTGQGATDTQYF.

The chain employs TRBV19 and TRBJ2-1; D gene ambiguous. The CDR3 is 13 amino acids. Germline V gene data show CDR1 as LNHDA and CDR2 as SQIVND (reference sequence). V gave up 1 base and J gave up 5 bases, with 6 bases separating them. The CDR3 DNA is TGTGCCAGTAGTATAGTTGGGGACAATGAGCAGTTCTTC. It is translated as CASSIVGDNEQFF.

The rearrangement links TRBV7-9 to TRBJ2-5, with D uncertain. V lost 1 base to trimming and J lost 4 bases, with 19 bases between them. Germline CDR1 reads SEHNR; CDR2 reads FQNEAQ (reference sequence). The CDR3 spans 17 residues. The CDR3 nucleotides are TGTGCCAGCAGCTTAGGTCTTGGACCCCGTTCGGGAGAGACCCAGTACTTC. This encodes CASSLGLGPRSGETQYF.

V is TRBV6-4 and J is TRBJ1-5; 7 positions agree with TRBD1. The J segment lost 3 bases and the V segment lost 3 bases, leaving 5 bases of the junction unmatched. The germline V gene has CDR1 MRHNA and CDR2 SNTAGT. CDR3 length: 15 amino acids. The CDR3 loop is CASSDTGTANQPQHF. The CDR3 DNA reads as TGTGCCAGCAGTGATACCGGGACAGCCAATCAGCCCCAGCATTTT.

The V gene is TRBV27, the J gene TRBJ2-7, with TRBD2 matching 8 bases. Trimming cost V 3 bases and J 2 bases; bases outside gene matches: 3. Germline CDR1 and CDR2: MNHEY and SMNVEV (reference sequence). CDR3 length equals 14 residues. The CDR3 sequence: CASSFGRAPYEQYF. The CDR3 DNA reads TGTGCCAGCAGTTTCGGGAGGGCCCCCTACGAGCAGTACTTC.

In this sample, this clonotype turned up once. The CDR3 sequence is CASSFGLVETQYF. The CDR3 nucleotides read TGTGCCAGCAGCTTCGGACTAGTGGAGACCCAGTACTTC. This chain links TRBV7-9 with TRBJ2-5, with TRBD2 matching 7 bases. CDR3 length: 13 amino acids. With V trimmed by 3 bases and J by 5 bases, 3 bases remained unmatched. Germline assignment: CDR1 SEHNR and CDR2 FQNEAQ (reference sequence).

The chain uses TRBV4-3 and TRBJ2-5; TRBD2 is a possible D gene (6 bases). CDR1 and CDR2 (germline): LGHNA, YSLEER. V lost 4 bases and J lost 5, with 11 bases in between. The CDR3 contains 13 residues. CDR3 sequence: CASSPREWETQYF. The CDR3 bases are TGCGCCAGCAGCCCACGGGAGTGGGAGACCCAGTACTTC.

This chain joins TRBV6-5 and TRBJ2-7; the D gene is possibly TRBD1 (6 bases). Trimming removed 4 bases at V and 4 bases at J, with 11 bases between. In germline, CDR1 is MNHEY, CDR2 SVGAGI. The CDR3 contains 13 residues. The CDR3 loop is CASSSWQGYEQYF. The CDR3 DNA follows: TGTGCCAGCAGTTCGTGGCAGGGGTACGAGCAGTACTTC.

This rearrangement joins TRBV7-8 to TRBJ1-4; no clear D. V lost 5 bases, J lost 6 bases, and 10 bases lay in between. The CDR3 covers 13 residues. The germline gives CDR1 SGHVS, CDR2 FQNEAQ. CDR3 DNA sequence: TGTGCCAGCAGCAGAGGCTCGTATGAAAAACTGTTTTTT. Its protein is CASSRGSYEKLFF.

The chain couples TRBV7-9 to TRBJ2-7; D unresolved. The germline V gene encodes CDR1 SEHNR and CDR2 FQNEAQ (reference sequence). The V gene lost 6 bases and the J gene lost 2 bases, with 20 bases spanning the gap. The CDR3 extends over 16 amino acids. This CDR3 is CASRALEAGNPYEQYF. CDR3 sequence (DNA): TGTGCCAGCAGGGCCCTAGAGGCAGGTAATCCCTACGAGCAGTACTTC.

J is TRBJ1-2 and V is TRBV9; TRBD1 matches 7 bases. The CDR3 is 16 amino acids. Germline V lookup: CDR1 SGDLS, CDR2 YYNGEE. J was trimmed by 3 bases and V by 3 bases; bases with no gene match: 11. The CDR3 sequence is CASSATGTESYYGYTF. In DNA, the CDR3 is TGTGCCAGCAGCGCCACCGGGACAGAAAGTTACTATGGCTACACCTTC.

The chain links TRBV29-1 to TRBJ2-3; 10 bases are a match to TRBD2. The CDR3 runs 14 residues. Germline trimming cut 4 bases from V and 13 bases from J; bases unmatched to any gene: 14. The germline V gene encodes CDR1 SQVTM and CDR2 ANQGSEA. This CDR3 is CSVAGDELAGREYF. CDR3 sequence (DNA): TGCAGCGTTGCCGGGGATGAACTAGCGGGACGGGAGTATTTT.

This clonotype was seen a single time. This chain links TRBV29-1 with TRBJ2-1; D unresolved. V was shortened by 7 bases and J by 7 bases, with 8 bases between the two germline ends. This CDR3 contains 10 residues. Germline CDR1 and CDR2: SQVTM and ANQGSEA. The CDR3 nucleotides read TGCAGCGCAGTGGAAAATGAGCAGTTCTTC. Translated: CSAVENEQFF.

The chain couples TRBV6-2 or TRBV6-3 to TRBJ2-2; D is unresolved. Trimming took 3 bases from V and 5 from J, leaving 7 bases between them. This CDR3 spans 13 amino acids. The germline gives CDR1 MNHEY, CDR2 SVGEGT. CDR3 protein: CASSYSRTGELFF. The DNA of the CDR3 is TGTGCCAGCAGTTATTCGAGGACCGGGGAGCTGTTTTTT.

This chain joins TRBV5-1 and TRBJ2-4; D unclear. V was pared by 1 base and J by 0 bases, with 8 bases between. CDR3 length: 15 residues. Germline V gene lookup returns CDR1 SGHRS and CDR2 YFSETQ. The DNA of the CDR3 is TGCGCCAGCAGCTTGTCTGGATTAGCCAAAAACATTCAGTACTTC. Translating gives CASSLSGLAKNIQYF.

The chain carries TRBV15 and TRBJ2-7, with D hard to call. V shed 1 base and J shed 3 bases, with 4 bases lying between them. The CDR3 length is 12 residues. Germline V gene lookup returns CDR1 LNHNV and CDR2 YYDKDF (reference sequence). The CDR3 protein is CATSRAGYEQYF. The CDR3 DNA follows: TGTGCCACCAGCAGAGCCGGCTACGAGCAGTACTTC.

The chain recombines TRBV4-3 with TRBJ1-1; D unresolved. CDR3 length equals 17 residues. The V gene lost 0 bases and the J gene lost 2 bases, with 16 bases spanning the gap. CDR1 and CDR2 from the germline V gene are LGHNA and YSLEER. The CDR3 reads CASSQDVPGGINTEAFF. CDR3 DNA sequence: TGCGCCAGCAGCCAAGACGTTCCAGGCGGAATTAACACTGAAGCTTTCTTT.

The rearrangement links TRBV7-8 to TRBJ2-3; D might be TRBD2 (5 bases). The CDR3 sequence is 17 residues long. Trimming left V 3 bases short and J 6 bases short, with 22 bases between. Germline V gene lookup returns CDR1 SGHVS and CDR2 FQNEAQ. DNA for the CDR3: TGTGCCAGCAGCTTGGCAAGGACTGGAATCCTCGAGGATACGCAGTATTTT. It specifies CASSLARTGILEDTQYF.

The genes are TRBV20-1 and TRBJ2-2; no reliable D call. The germline CDR1 and CDR2 sequences are DFQATT and SNEGSKA (reference sequence). V was cut by 0 bases and J by 0 bases, with 5 bases left in between. This CDR3 comprises 14 residues. The CDR3 here is CSARDSPNTGELFF. The CDR3 bases are TGCAGTGCTAGAGATAGCCCGAACACCGGGGAGCTGTTTTTT.

The chain has TRBV7-9 and TRBJ2-1; possibly TRBD1 or TRBD2 for D (6 bases each). The V gene lost 5 bases and the J gene lost 9 bases, with 14 bases spanning the gap. CDR3 size: 13 residues. Germline V gene lookup returns CDR1 SEHNR and CDR2 FQNEAQ (reference sequence). The CDR3 nucleotides are TGTGCCAGCAGCCTAAGGGGGGATGCTGAGCAGTTCTTC. This sequence encodes CASSLRGDAEQFF.